This TCR beta chain was sequenced for a study of cytotoxic CD8 clonotypes in ibrutinib-treated CLL. Overall study: Of the patients, 11 were relapsed/refractory, roughly 16 treatment-naive and 17 IGHV unmutated. Results showed 24 partial and 2 complete responses; following median approximately 68 months, approximately 15 remained remitted, approximately twelve advanced.

The CDR3 is made up of 14 amino acids. Trimming cost V 5 bases and J 3 bases; bases outside gene matches: 6. Germline V gives CDR1 SQVTM, CDR2 ANQGSEA. Method: immunoSEQ multiplex PCR; TCRdb's copy keeps in-frame clones and lacks some. The sample shows approximately 92,000 clones, roughly four fifths of them seen only once. Notes on the study in general: Few clonotypes were public, and these shrank or held steady under treatment. At ibrutinib response, clonality increased, and at progression it declined back toward baseline.

For this clone: The target antigen is unknown.

The TCR sequence derives from a human donor with chronic lymphocytic leukemia. The chain joins TRBV29-1 to TRBJ2-5, with TRBD1 matching 10 bases. The sequences come from PBMCs, collected after 24 months of ibrutinib treatment. CDR3 sequence (DNA): TGCAGCGTTACTCCGGGACAGGGGAAAGAGACCCAGTACTTC. It codes for CSVTPGQGKETQYF. Looking up the rest from reference TRBV29-1 and TRBJ2-5 gives the full variable domain: SAVISQKPSRDICQRGTSLTIQCQVDSQVTMMFWYRQQPGQSLTLIATANQGSEATYESGFVIDKFPISRPNLTFSTLTVSNMSPEDSSIYLCSVTPGQGKETQYFGPGTRLLVL.